The present T cell receptor (beta chain) was sequenced within a study of cytomegalovirus exposure and HLA in healthy donors. Germline CDR1 reads SGHTA; CDR2 reads FQGNSA. The CDR3 contains 16 residues. J lost 4 bases, V lost 4 bases, and 7 bases had no gene match. PCR primers comprised 60 Vbeta and 13 Jbeta primers. The assay was immunoSEQ multiplex PCR, and TCRdb's table has in-frame clones only and misses some. Of 140,000 or so clones detected, 70% to 85% appear once; the ten largest clones hold around a tenth. This clone was counted between two and nine times. Other DNA sequences in the sample encode the same CDR3.

The specimen was PBMCs. The V and J genes are TRBV7-2 and TRBJ2-6, with TRBD1 matching over 7 bases. This sequence was found in a woman aged 60-75 years in good health and CMV-seropositive. In DNA, the CDR3 is TGTGCCAGCAGCTCACAGACAGGGACAGGGGCCAACGTCCTGACTTTC. This gives the protein CASSSQTGTGANVLTF.